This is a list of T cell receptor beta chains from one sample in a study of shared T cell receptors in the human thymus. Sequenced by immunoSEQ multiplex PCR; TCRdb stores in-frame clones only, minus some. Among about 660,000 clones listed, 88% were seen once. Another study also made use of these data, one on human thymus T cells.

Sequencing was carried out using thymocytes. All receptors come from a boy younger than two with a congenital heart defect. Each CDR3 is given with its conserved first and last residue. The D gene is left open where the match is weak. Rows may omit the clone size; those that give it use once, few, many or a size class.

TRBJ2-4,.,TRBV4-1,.,CASSQGLGHRKNIQYF,TGCGCCAGCAGCCAAGGCCTCGGACATCGGAAAAACATTCAGTACTTC
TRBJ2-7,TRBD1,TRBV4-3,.,CASSPNRGVVQTVSYEQYF,TGCGCCAGCAGCCCTAACAGGGGAGTTGTGCAAACTGTCTCCTACGAGCAGTACTTC
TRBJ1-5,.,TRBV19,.,CASMRVLSRGAYDSNQPQHF,TGTGCCAGTATGCGTGTGTTGTCTCGGGGGGCCTACGATAGCAATCAGCCCCAGCATTTT
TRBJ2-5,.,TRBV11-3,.,CASSLDPLARETQYF,TGTGCCAGCAGCTTAGATCCCCTAGCCCGGGAGACCCAGTACTTC
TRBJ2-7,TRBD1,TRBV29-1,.,CSVAGQDYEQYF,TGCAGCGTCGCGGGACAGGACTACGAGCAGTACTTC
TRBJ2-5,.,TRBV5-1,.,CASSPGGTQYF,TGCGCCAGCAGCCCAGGAGGGACCCAGTACTTC
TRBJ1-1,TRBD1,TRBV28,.,CASSFNRGNTEAFF,TGTGCCAGCAGTTTTAACAGGGGGAACACTGAAGCTTTCTTT
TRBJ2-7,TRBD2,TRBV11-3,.,CASSQIAGLGPPYEQYF,TGTGCCAGCAGCCAGATCGCGGGACTAGGACCCCCCTACGAGCAGTACTTC
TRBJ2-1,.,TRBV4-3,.,CASSQRRPIESEQFF,TGCGCCAGCAGCCAGAGGAGACCAATAGAGAGTGAGCAGTTCTTC
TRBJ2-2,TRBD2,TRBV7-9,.,CASSETSGTGELFF,TGTGCCAGCAGCGAGACTAGCGGGACCGGGGAGCTGTTTTTT
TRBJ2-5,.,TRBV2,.,CASSEKLRTRGETQYF,TGTGCCAGCAGTGAGAAGTTGAGGACTAGGGGGGAGACCCAGTACTTC
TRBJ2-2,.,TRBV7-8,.,CASSLFPGDARELFF,TGTGCCAGCAGCTTATTCCCGGGAGACGCCAGGGAGCTGTTTTTT
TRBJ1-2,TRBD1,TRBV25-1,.,CASSPEDRVGYGYTF,TGTGCCAGCAGCCCCGAGGACAGGGTAGGGTATGGCTACACCTTC
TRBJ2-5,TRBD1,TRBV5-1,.,CASSFRDRQGRETQYF,TGCGCCAGCAGCTTCAGGGATCGACAGGGGCGAGAGACCCAGTACTTC
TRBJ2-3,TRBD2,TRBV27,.,CASTPKALAVGDTQYF,TGTGCCAGCACTCCAAAGGCACTAGCGGTGGGGGATACGCAGTATTTT
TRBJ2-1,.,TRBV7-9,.,CASSLVPDNEQFF,TGTGCCAGCAGCTTAGTGCCGGACAATGAGCAGTTCTTC
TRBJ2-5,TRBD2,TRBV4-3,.,CASSQGAGGGETQYF,TGCGCCAGCAGCCAAGGAGCGGGAGGGGGGGAGACCCAGTACTTC
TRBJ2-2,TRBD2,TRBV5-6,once,CASSSATSGRDWGELFF,TGTGCCAGCAGCTCCGCGACTAGCGGGCGCGACTGGGGGGAGCTGTTTTTT
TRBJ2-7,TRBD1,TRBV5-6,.,CASSAYGTGSYEQYF,TGTGCCAGCAGCGCATACGGGACAGGCTCCTACGAGCAGTACTTC
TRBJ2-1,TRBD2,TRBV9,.,CASSERLAPSYNEQFF,TGTGCCAGCAGCGAAAGACTAGCGCCCTCCTACAATGAGCAGTTCTTC
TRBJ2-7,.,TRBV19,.,CASSIGNRDSYEQYF,TGTGCCAGTAGTATAGGAAACAGGGACTCCTACGAGCAGTACTTC
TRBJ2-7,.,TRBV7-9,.,CASSPGLLSSYEQYF,TGTGCCAGCAGCCCAGGACTACTGAGCTCCTACGAGCAGTACTTC
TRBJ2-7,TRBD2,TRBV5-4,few,CASSSGLAGGSYEQYF,TGTGCCAGCAGCTCGGGACTAGCGGGAGGTTCCTACGAGCAGTACTTC
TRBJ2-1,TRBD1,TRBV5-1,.,CATQTSWAGGVSEQFF,TGCGCCACCCAAACATCCTGGGCAGGGGGTGTCAGTGAGCAGTTCTTC
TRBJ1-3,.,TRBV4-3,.,CASSQGQAGNTIYF,TGCGCCAGCAGCCAAGGACAGGCTGGAAACACCATATATTTT
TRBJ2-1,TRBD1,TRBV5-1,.,CASSWDSSNEQFF,TGCGCCAGCAGCTGGGACAGCTCCAATGAGCAGTTCTTC
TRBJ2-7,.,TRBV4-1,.,CASSQAPKASNEQYF,TGCGCCAGCAGCCAAGCCCCTAAGGCTAGCAACGAGCAGTACTTC
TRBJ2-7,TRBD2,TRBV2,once,CASMGSGLSPTYEQYF,TGTGCCAGCATGGGTAGCGGGTTATCCCCTACCTACGAGCAGTACTTC
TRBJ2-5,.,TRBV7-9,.,CASSSPGLETQYF,TGTGCCAGCAGCTCACCAGGGTTGGAGACCCAGTACTTC
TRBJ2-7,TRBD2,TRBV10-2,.,CASSSGTSGAGQYF,TGCGCCAGCAGCTCCGGGACTAGCGGGGCCGGGCAGTACTTC
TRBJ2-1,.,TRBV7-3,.,CASSAGPPTYNEQFF,TGTGCCAGCAGTGCCGGTCCACCAACCTACAATGAGCAGTTCTTC
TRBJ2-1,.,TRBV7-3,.,CASSLAGSTYNEQFF,TGTGCCAGCAGCTTAGCCGGGAGCACCTACAATGAGCAGTTCTTC
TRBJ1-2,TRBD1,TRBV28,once,CASSPLPIHRGVNGYTF,TGTGCCAGCAGCCCCCTCCCCATACACAGGGGGGTTAATGGCTACACCTTC
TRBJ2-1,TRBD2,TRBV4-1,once,CASSPGLAGSLSSYNEQFF,TGCGCCAGCAGCCCCGGACTAGCGGGATCCCTGAGCTCCTACAATGAGCAGTTCTTC
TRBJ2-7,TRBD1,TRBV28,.,CASSLWDRANEQYF,TGTGCCAGCAGTTTGTGGGACAGGGCGAACGAGCAGTACTTC
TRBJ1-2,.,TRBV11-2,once,CASSSPVPGGYTF,TGTGCCAGCAGCTCCCCCGTCCCAGGTGGCTACACCTTC
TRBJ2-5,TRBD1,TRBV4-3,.,CASSQDRGRASSETQYF,TGCGCCAGCAGCCAAGATAGGGGGCGGGCTAGTTCTGAGACCCAGTACTTC
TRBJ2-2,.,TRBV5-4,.,CASSLALANGELFF,TGTGCCAGCAGCTTGGCCCTAGCGAACGGGGAGCTGTTTTTT
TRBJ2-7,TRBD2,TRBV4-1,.,CASSSGTSGYEQYF,TGCGCCAGCAGCTCTGGGACTAGCGGCTACGAGCAGTACTTC